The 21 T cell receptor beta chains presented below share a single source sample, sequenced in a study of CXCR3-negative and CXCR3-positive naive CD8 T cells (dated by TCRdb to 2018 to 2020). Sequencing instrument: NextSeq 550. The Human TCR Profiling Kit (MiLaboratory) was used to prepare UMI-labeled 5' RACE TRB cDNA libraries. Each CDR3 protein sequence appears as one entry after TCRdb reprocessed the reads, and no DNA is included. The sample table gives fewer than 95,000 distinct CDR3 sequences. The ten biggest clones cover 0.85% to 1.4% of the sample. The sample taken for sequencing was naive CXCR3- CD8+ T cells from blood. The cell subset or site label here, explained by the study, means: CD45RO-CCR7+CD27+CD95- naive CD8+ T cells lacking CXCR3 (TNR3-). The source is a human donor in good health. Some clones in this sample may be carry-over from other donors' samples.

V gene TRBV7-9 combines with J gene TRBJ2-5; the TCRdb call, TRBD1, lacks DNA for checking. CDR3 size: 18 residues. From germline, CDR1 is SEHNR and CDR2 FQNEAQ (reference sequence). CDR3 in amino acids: CASSPQRGQITWEETQYF.

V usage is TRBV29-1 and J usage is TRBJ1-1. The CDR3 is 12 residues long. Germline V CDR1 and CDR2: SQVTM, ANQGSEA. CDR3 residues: CSVEGDRTEAFF.

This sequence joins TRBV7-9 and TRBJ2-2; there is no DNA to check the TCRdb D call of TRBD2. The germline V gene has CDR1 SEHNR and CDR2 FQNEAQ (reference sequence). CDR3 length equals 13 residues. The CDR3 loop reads CANGLANTGELFF.

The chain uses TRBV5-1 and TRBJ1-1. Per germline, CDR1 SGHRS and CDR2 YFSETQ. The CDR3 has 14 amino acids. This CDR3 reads CASSFDPVNTEAFF.

The CDR3 sequence: CAIGEGDQPQHF. This sequence joins TRBV10-3 and TRBJ1-5. CDR3 length equals 12 residues. CDR1 is ENHRY, CDR2 SYGVKD, per germline.

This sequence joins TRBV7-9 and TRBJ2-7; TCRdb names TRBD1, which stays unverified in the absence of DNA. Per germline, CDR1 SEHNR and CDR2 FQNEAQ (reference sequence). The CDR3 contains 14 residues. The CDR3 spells CASSSPLRTYEQYF.

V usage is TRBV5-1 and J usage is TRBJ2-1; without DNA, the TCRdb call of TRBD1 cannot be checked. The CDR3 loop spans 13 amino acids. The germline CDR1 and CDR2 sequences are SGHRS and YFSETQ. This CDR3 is CASRGQGMNEQFF.

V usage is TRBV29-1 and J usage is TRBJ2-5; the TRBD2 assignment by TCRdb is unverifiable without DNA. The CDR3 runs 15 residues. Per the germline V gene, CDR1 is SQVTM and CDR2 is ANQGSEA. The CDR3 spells CSVAGALFTQETQYF.

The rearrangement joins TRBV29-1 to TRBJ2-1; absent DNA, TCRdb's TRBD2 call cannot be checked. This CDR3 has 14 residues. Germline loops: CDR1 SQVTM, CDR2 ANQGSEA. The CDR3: CSVVGSGSGDEQFF.

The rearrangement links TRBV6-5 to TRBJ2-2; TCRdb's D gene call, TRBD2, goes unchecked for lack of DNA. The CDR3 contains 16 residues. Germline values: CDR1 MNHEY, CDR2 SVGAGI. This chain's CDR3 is CASSYSGGGSTGELFF.

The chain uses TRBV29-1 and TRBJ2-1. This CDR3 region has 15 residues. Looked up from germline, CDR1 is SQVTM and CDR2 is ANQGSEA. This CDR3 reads CSVEIGRGADNEQFF.

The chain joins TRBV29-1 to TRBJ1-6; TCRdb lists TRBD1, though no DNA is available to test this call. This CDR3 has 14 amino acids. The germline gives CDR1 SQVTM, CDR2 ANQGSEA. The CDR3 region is CSVAETGPGSPLHF. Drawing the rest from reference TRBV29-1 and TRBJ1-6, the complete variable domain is SAVISQKPSRDICQRGTSLTIQCQVDSQVTMMFWYRQQPGQSLTLIATANQGSEATYESGFVIDKFPISRPNLTFSTLTVSNMSPEDSSIYLCSVAETGPGSPLHFGNGTRLTVT.

CDR3 amino acids: CAISDQNTEAFF. V and J are TRBV10-3 and TRBJ1-1. The CDR3 consists of 12 residues. The V gene's germline CDR1 is ENHRY and CDR2 SYGVKD.

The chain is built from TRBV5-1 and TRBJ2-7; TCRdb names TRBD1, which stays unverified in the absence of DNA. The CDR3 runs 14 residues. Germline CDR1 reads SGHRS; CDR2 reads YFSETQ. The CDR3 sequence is CASSVGQGSYEQYF.

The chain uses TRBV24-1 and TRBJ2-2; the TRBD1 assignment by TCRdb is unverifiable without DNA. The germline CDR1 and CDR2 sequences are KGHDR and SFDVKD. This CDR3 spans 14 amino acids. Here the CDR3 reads CATSDLGQTGELFF.

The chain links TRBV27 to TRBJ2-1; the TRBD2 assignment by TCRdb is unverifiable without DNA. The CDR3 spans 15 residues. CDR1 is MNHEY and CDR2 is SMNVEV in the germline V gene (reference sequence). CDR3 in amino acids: CASSLYGGGWNEQFF.

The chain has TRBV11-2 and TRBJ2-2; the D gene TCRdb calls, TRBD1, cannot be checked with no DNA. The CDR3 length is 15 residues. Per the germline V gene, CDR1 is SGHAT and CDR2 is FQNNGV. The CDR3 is CASSLDPGDTGKLFF. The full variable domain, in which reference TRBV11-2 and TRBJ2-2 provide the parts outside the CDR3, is EAGVAQSPRYKIIEKRQSVAFWCNPISGHATLYWYQQILGQGPKLLIQFQNNGVVDDSQLPKDRFSAERLKGVDSTLKIQPAKLEDSAVYLCASSLDPGDTGKLFFGEGSRLTVL.

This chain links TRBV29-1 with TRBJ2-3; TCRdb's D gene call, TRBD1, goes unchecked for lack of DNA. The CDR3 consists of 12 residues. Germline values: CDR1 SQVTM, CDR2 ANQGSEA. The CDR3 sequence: CTPRLGDGTQYF.

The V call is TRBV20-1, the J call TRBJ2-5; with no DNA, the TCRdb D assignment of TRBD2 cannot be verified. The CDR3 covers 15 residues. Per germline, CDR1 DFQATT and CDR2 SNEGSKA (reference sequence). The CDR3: CSAPTSGSGGETQYF.

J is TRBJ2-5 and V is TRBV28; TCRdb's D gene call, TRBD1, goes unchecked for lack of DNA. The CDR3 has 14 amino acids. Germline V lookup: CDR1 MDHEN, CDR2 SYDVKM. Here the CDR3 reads CASSLDSGAETQYF.

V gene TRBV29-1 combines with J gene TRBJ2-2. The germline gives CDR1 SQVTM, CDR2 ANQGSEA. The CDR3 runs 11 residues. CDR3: CSVVETGELFF.